This TCR beta chain was profiled in a study of T-cell memory formation after mild COVID-19. Across the study: Largely, the TCR clusters proved donor specific.

Germline V gene lookup returns CDR1 SGHTA and CDR2 FQGNSA. This CDR3 is built from 15 residues. Trimming pared 3 bases from V and 4 bases from J, leaving 13 bases between. This clonotype turned up a few times. Its antigen is undetermined. MiXCR, run by TCRdb on the 5' RACE reads, gives a single entry per CDR3 protein. The sample includes approximately 240,000 distinct CDR3 sequences, over 15% of them seen just once. Study conclusions and caveats: Whereas later expanders leaned CD4+, clones contracting day 15 to 85 showed a balanced CD4/CD8 makeup. Those CD4+ clones that contracted were mainly in CM and EM (CD8+ ones in EMRA). Confirmation was lacking for SARS-CoV-2 specificity of second-wave clones that peaked on day 37.

Specimen: PBMCs or a T cell subset sorted from them (not recorded which). J is TRBJ2-1 and V is TRBV7-2; TRBD2 might be the D (6 bases). This receptor was obtained from a young man who had mild COVID-19 (a few samples of this study predate the infection). Cell type and time point are not known. CDR3 region: CASSLTGDQYNEQFF. The CDR3, as DNA: TGTGCCAGCAGCTTGACGGGGGATCAATACAATGAGCAGTTCTTC. Combining the CDR3 with reference TRBV7-2 and TRBJ2-1 gives the whole variable domain GAGVSQSPSNKVTEKGKDVELRCDPISGHTALYWYRQSLGQGLEFLIYFQGNSAPDKSGLPSDRFSAERTGGSVSTLTIQRTQQEDSAVYLCASSLTGDQYNEQFFGPGTRLTVL.